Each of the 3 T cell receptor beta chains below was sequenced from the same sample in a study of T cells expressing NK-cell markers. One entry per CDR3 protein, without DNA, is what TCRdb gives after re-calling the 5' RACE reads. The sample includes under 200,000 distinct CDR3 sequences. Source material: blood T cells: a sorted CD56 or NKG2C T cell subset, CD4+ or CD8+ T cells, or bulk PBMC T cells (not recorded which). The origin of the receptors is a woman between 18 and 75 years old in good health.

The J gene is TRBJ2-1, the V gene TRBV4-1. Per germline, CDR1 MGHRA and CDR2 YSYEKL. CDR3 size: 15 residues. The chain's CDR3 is CASSHAPGPYNEQFF.

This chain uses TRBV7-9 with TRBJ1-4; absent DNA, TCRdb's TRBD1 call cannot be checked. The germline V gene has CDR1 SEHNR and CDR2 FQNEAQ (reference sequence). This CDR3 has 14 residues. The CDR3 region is CASRAGSGREKLFF.

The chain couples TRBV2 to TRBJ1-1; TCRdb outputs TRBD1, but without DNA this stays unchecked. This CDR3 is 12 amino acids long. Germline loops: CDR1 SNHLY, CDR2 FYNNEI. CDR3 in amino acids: CASIRENTEAFF.